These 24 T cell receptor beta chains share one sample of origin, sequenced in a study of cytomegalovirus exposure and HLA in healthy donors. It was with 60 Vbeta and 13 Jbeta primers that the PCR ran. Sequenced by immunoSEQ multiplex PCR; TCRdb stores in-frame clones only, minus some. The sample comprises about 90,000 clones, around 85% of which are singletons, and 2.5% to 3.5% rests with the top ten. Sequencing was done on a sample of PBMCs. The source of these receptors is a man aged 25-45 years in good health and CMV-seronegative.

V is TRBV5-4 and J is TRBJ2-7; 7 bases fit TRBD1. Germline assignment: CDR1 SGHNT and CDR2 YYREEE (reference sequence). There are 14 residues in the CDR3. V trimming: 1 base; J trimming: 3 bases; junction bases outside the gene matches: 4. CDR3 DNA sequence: TGTGCCAGCAGCTTGACAGGGGATATCTACGAGCAGTACTTC. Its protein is CASSLTGDIYEQYF.

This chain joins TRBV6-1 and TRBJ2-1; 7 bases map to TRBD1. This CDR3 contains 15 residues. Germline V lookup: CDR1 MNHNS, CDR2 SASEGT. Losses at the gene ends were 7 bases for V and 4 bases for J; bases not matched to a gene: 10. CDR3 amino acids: CASKPTGISYNEQFF. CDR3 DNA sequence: TGTGCCAGCAAACCGACAGGGATATCTTACAATGAGCAGTTCTTC.

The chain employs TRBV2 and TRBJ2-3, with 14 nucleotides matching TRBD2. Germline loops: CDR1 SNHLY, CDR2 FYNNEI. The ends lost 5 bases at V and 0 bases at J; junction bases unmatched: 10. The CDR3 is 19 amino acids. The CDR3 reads CASSPVPGLAGASTDTQYF. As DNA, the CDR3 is TGTGCCAGCAGTCCTGTCCCGGGACTAGCGGGGGCCAGCACAGATACGCAGTATTTT.

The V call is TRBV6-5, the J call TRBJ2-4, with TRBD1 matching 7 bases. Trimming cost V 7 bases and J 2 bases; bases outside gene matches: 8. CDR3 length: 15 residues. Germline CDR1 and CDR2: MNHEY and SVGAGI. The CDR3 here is CASNPTGVPKNIQYF. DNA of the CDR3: TGTGCCAGCAACCCTACAGGGGTGCCCAAAAACATTCAGTACTTC.

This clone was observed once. CDR3 DNA sequence: TGCGCCAGCAGCCGCAGACAGGGACCTGAAAAACTGTTTTTT. As protein: CASSRRQGPEKLFF. The V gene is TRBV5-1, the J gene TRBJ1-4, with 7 positions matching TRBD1. CDR3 length: 14 residues. Germline assignment: CDR1 SGHRS and CDR2 YFSETQ. V was clipped by 4 bases and J by 7 bases; unmatched bases: 7.

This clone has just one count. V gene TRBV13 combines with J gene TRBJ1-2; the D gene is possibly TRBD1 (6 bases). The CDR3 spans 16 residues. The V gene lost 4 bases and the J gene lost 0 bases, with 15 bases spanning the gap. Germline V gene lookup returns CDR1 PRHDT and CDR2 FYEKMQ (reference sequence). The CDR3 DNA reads TGTGCCAGCAGCTACCCCGCGACAGGCTCTAACTATGGCTACACCTTC. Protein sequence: CASSYPATGSNYGYTF.

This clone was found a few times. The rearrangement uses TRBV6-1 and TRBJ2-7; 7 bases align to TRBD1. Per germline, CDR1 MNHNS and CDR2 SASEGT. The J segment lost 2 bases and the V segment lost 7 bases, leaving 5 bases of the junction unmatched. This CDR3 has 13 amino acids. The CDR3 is CASNLQGPYEQYF. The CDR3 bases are TGTGCCAGCAACTTACAGGGGCCCTACGAGCAGTACTTC.

The CDR3 sequence: CASSVDGTGVTYEQYF. The DNA of the CDR3 is TGTGCCAGCAGCGTAGACGGGACAGGGGTAACCTACGAGCAGTACTTC. This chain uses TRBV9 with TRBJ2-7, with 10 bases aligning to TRBD1. V shed 0 bases and J 2 bases; nucleotides not matched to a gene: 5. The CDR3 covers 16 residues. CDR1 and CDR2 (germline): SGDLS, YYNGEE.

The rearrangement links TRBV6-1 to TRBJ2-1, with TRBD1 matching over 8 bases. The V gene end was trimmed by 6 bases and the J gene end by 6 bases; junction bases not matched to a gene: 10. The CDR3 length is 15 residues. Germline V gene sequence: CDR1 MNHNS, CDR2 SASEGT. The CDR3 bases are TGTGCCAGCAGGGCAAGGACAGGGTTGGCCAATGAGCAGTTCTTC. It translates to CASRARTGLANEQFF.

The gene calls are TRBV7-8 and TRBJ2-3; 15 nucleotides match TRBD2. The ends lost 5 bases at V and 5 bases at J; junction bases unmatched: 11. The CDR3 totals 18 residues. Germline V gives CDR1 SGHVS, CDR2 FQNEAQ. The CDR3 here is CASSKGTSGGRRRDTQYF. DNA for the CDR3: TGTGCCAGCAGCAAAGGGACTAGCGGGGGGCGTAGGCGAGATACGCAGTATTTT.

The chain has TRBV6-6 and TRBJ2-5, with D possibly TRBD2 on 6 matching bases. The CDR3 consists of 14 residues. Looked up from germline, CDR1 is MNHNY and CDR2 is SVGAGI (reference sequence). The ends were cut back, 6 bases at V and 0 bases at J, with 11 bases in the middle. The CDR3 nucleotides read TGTGCCAGCAGACACGCGGGGTACCAAGAGACCCAGTACTTC. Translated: CASRHAGYQETQYF.

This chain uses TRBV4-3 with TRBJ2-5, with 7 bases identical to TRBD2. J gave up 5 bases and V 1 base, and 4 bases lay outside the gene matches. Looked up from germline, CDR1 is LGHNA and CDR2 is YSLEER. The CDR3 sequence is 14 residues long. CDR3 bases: TGCGCCAGCAGCCAAGGGACTAGTTGGGAGACCCAGTACTTC. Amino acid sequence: CASSQGTSWETQYF.

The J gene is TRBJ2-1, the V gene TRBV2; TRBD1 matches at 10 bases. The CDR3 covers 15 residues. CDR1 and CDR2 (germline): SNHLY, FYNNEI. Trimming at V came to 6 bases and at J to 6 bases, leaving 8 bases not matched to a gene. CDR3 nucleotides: TGTGCCAGCAGCGCGACAGGGGGCGAAGTCAATGAGCAGTTCTTC. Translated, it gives CASSATGGEVNEQFF.

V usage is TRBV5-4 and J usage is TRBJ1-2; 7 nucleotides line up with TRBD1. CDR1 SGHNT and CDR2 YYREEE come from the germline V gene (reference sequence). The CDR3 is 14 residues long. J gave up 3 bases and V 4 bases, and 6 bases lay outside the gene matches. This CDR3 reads CASSKGTDDYGYTF. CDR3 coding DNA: TGTGCCAGCAGCAAAGGGACAGATGACTATGGCTACACCTTC.

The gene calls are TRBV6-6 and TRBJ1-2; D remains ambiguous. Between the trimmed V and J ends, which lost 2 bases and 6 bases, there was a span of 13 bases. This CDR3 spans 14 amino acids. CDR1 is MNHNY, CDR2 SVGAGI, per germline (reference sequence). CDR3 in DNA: TGTGCCAGCAGTTACAGAACAGTGCAGGATGGCTACACCTTC. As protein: CASSYRTVQDGYTF.

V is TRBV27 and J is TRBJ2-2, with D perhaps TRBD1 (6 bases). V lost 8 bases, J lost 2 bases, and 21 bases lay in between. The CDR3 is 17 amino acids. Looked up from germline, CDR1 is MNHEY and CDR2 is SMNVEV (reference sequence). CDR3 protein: CASFFGTGKGNTGELFF. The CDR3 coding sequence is TGTGCCAGCTTCTTCGGTACAGGGAAGGGCAACACCGGGGAGCTGTTTTTT.

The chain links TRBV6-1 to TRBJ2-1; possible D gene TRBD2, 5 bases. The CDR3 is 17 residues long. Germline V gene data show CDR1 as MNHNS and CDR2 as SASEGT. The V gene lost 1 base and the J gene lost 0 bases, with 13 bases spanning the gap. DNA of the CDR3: TGTGCCAGCAGTGAAGGGGGAGTCCTAAGCTCCTACAATGAGCAGTTCTTC. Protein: CASSEGGVLSSYNEQFF.

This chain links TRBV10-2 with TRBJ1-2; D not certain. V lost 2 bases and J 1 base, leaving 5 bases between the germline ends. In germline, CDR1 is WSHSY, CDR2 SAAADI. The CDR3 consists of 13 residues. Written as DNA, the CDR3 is TGCGCCAGCAGTGAGGTCCTTAACTATGGCTACACCTTC. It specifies CASSEVLNYGYTF.

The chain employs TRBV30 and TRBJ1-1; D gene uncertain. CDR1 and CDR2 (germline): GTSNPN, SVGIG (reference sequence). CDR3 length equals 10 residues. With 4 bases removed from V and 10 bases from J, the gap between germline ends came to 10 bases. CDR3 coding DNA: TGTGCCTGGATGGATCCGGGAGCTTTCTTT. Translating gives CAWMDPGAFF.

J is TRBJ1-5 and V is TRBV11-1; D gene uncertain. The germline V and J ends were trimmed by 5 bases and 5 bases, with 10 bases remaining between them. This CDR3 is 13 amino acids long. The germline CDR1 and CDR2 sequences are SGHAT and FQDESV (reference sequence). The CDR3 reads CASSLHPDQPQHF. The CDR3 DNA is TGTGCCAGCAGCCTTCACCCAGATCAGCCCCAGCATTTT.

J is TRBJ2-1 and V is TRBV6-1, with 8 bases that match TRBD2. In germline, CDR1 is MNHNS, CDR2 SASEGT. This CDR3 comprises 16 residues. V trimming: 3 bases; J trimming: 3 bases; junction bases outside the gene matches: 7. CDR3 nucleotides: TGTGCCAGCAGTGAGGAGGGCGGGGGGAACTACAATGAGCAGTTCTTC. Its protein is CASSEEGGGNYNEQFF.

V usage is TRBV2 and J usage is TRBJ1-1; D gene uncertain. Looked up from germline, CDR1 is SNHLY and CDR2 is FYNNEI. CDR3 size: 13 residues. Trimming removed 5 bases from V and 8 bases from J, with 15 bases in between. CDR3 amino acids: CASSLKERLEAFF. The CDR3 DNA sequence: TGTGCCAGCAGTCTTAAAGAGCGTCTGGAAGCTTTCTTT.

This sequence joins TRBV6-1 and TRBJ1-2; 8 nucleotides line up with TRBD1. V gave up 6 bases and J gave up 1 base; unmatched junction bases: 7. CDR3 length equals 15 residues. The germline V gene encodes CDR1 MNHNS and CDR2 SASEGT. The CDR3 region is CASRTGQGGNYGYTF. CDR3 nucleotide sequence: TGTGCCAGCAGGACAGGACAGGGAGGTAACTATGGCTACACCTTC.

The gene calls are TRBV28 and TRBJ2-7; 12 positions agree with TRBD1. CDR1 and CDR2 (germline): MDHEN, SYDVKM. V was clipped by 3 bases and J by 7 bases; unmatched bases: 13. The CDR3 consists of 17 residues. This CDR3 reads CASSFQGLGQGAKEQYF. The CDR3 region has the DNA TGTGCCAGCAGTTTCCAAGGCTTGGGACAGGGGGCGAAAGAGCAGTACTTC.